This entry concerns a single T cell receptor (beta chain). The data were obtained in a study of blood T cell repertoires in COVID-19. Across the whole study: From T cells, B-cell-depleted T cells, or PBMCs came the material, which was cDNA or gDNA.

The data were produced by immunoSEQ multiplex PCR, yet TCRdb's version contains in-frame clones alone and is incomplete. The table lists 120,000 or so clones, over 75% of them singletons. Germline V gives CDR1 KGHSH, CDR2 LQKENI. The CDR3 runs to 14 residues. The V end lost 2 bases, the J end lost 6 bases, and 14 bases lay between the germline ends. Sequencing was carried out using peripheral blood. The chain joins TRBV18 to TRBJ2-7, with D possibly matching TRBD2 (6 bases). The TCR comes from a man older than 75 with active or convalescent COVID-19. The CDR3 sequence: CASSPGGYQGEQYF. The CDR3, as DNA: TGTGCCAGCTCACCAGGGGGGTACCAGGGCGAGCAGTACTTC.